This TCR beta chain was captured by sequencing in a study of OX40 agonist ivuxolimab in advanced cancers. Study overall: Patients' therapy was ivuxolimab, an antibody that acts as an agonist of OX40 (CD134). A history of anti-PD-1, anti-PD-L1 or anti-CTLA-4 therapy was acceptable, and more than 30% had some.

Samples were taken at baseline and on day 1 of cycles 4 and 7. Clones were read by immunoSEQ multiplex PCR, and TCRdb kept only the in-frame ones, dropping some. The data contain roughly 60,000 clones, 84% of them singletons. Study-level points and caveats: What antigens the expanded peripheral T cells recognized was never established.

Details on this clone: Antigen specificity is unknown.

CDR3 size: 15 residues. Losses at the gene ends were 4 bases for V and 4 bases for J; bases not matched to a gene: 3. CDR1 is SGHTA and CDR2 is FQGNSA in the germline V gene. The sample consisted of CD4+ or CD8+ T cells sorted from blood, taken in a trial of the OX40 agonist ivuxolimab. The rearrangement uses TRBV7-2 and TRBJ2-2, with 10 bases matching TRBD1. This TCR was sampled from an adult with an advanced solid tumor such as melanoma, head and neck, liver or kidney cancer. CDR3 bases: TGTGCCAGCAGCTCGACAGGGGGCAGCACCGGGGAGCTGTTTTTT. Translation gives CASSSTGGSTGELFF.